This entry describes one TCR beta chain. The target antigen is unknown. All patients experienced relapse after autologous stem cell transplantation, and brentuximab vedotin exposure was variable. This sample is drawn from a study of PD-1 blockade in classical Hodgkin lymphoma. Study-wide points: What caused the repertoire differences, perhaps disease activity or prior therapy, remains undefined.

Per germline, CDR1 SGHRS and CDR2 YFSETQ. The length of the CDR3 is 13 residues. With 4 bases removed from V and 8 bases from J, the gap between germline ends came to 10 bases. Clones were read by immunoSEQ multiplex PCR, and TCRdb kept only the in-frame ones, dropping some. There are about 97,000 clones in the sample; 75% to 90% occur only once, and approximately 12% lies in the top ten. The sequence was obtained from a human donor with classical Hodgkin lymphoma. The rearrangement uses TRBV5-1 and TRBJ1-6; D remains ambiguous. This material consisted of peripheral blood mononuclear cells (PBMCs), taken at baseline. The CDR3 nucleotides are TGCGCCAGCAGCCCCGAACGGGATTCACCCCTCCACTTT. It codes for CASSPERDSPLHF.